The clone carrying this T cell receptor (beta chain) was observed a single time. What it binds is unknown. The data are from a study of T cell responses to AZD1222 COVID-19 vaccine. Study-wide results and limits: Baseline testing showed seropositivity in only six AZD1222 recipients. Repertoires in all cases were sampled only once the peak T cell response had passed.

Profiling relied on immunoSEQ multiplex PCR, and the TCRdb table lists in-frame clones only, not all of them. The data contain 85,000 to 100,000 clones, around 85% of them singletons. This receptor was taken from an adult in good health. The sample was peripheral blood, taken on day 0 of AZD1222 vaccination.

The CDR3 DNA is TGTGCCAGCAGACACAGGAACACTGAAGCTTTCTTT. Translated: CASRHRNTEAFF. The chain couples TRBV6-5 to TRBJ1-1, with D uncertain. The CDR3 covers 12 residues. Looked up from germline, CDR1 is MNHEY and CDR2 is SVGAGI. V was trimmed by 6 bases and J by 1 base, leaving 6 bases between them.